Listed below are T cell receptor beta chains from one sample, sequenced in a study of technical replicates of blood from a few donors. Clones were read by immunoSEQ multiplex PCR, and TCRdb kept only the in-frame ones, dropping some. This table has about 79,000 clones, about nine tenths appearing once. The sample taken for sequencing was T cells isolated from PBMCs. These receptors originate from a human donor in good health. Some clones in this sample may be carry-over from other donors' samples. CDR3s include the opening cysteine and the closing phenylalanine or tryptophan. D genes are given only for firm matches.

D: .
J: TRBJ2-1
V: TRBV4-1
DNA: TGCGCCAGCAGCCAAGCTAACCTTTACAATGAGCAGTTCTTC
CDR3: CASSQANLYNEQFF

D: TRBD1
J: TRBJ1-2
V: TRBV27
DNA: TGTGCCAGCAGTCTGATCGGACCGGGACAGGGGGACTATGGCTACACCTTC
CDR3: CASSLIGPGQGDYGYTF

D: .
J: TRBJ1-5
V: TRBV25-1
DNA: TGTGCCAGCAGTGAATCCGGTAATCAGCCCCAGCATTTT
CDR3: CASSESGNQPQHF

D: .
J: TRBJ1-3
V: TRBV30
DNA: TGTGCCTGGAGTTCTCTTGGAAACACCATATATTTT
CDR3: CAWSSLGNTIYF

D: TRBD2
J: TRBJ2-1
V: TRBV11-2
DNA: TGTGCCAGCAGCCTCCGGGGTAGCGGGAGGTTCAATGAGCAGTTCTTC
CDR3: CASSLRGSGRFNEQFF

D: TRBD2
J: TRBJ2-1
V: TRBV6-5
DNA: TGTGCCAGCAGTTACGGGCTAGCGGGAGAGGTCAATGAGCAGTTCTTC
CDR3: CASSYGLAGEVNEQFF

D: TRBD1
J: TRBJ1-5
V: TRBV10-3
DNA: TGTGCCATCAGTGACTCGACAGGGACCGATCAGCCCCAGCATTTT
CDR3: CAISDSTGTDQPQHF

D: .
J: TRBJ2-5
V: TRBV14
DNA: TGTGCCAGCAGCCAGCGAAAAGTTACAGGGTGGGAGACCCAGTACTTC
CDR3: CASSQRKVTGWETQYF

D: TRBD1
J: TRBJ2-3
V: TRBV27
DNA: TGCGCAGCAAGAGGGGGACAGTGGACAGATACGCAGTATTTT
CDR3: CAARGGQWTDTQYF

D: .
J: TRBJ1-5
V: TRBV18
DNA: TGTGCCAGCTCACCCAGTATTACAGGCAATCAGCCCCAGCATTTT
CDR3: CASSPSITGNQPQHF

D: .
J: TRBJ2-3
V: TRBV9
DNA: TGTGCCAGCAGCGTAGAGGGGGTACTATCAGATACGCAGTATTTT
CDR3: CASSVEGVLSDTQYF

D: TRBD1
J: TRBJ2-1
V: TRBV10-2
DNA: TGCGCCAGCAATTACAGGGGATCTAGGAATGAGCAGTTCTTC
CDR3: CASNYRGSRNEQFF

D: TRBD2
J: TRBJ2-7
V: TRBV11-2
DNA: TGTGCCAGCAGCTTAGAGCTAGCGGTCTACGAGCAGTACTTC
CDR3: CASSLELAVYEQYF

D: TRBD1
J: TRBJ2-6
V: TRBV7-6
DNA: TGTGCCAGCAGCTTAGCGCGTTGGACAGGGACTGGGGCCAACGTCCTGACTTTC
CDR3: CASSLARWTGTGANVLTF

D: .
J: TRBJ1-2
V: TRBV13
DNA: TGTGCCAGCAGCTTAGCTCCGGGGAATCAAAACTATGGCTACACCTTC
CDR3: CASSLAPGNQNYGYTF

D: .
J: TRBJ2-7
V: TRBV6-5
DNA: TGTGCCAGCAGTTACGGAGCAAGCTACGAGCAGTACTTC
CDR3: CASSYGASYEQYF

D: TRBD1
J: TRBJ1-1
V: TRBV10-2
DNA: TGCGCCAGCAGTCACAGGGGGGGAACGATGAACACTGAAGCTTTCTTT
CDR3: CASSHRGGTMNTEAFF

D: .
J: TRBJ2-7
V: TRBV30
DNA: TGTGCCTGGAGTAACGGGGTTTACGAGCAGTACTTC
CDR3: CAWSNGVYEQYF

D: .
J: TRBJ2-5
V: TRBV15
DNA: TGTGCCACCAGCAGAGACAGGGAAGAGACCCAGTACTTC
CDR3: CATSRDREETQYF

D: .
J: TRBJ2-7
V: TRBV2
DNA: TGTGCCAGCAGGCTATTGCCCGAAACGGAGGACTACGAGCAGTACTTC
CDR3: CASRLLPETEDYEQYF

D: TRBD2
J: TRBJ2-7
V: TRBV18
DNA: TGTGCCAGCTCACCACCTACTAGCGGGAGGGGGTCCTACGAGCAGTACTTC
CDR3: CASSPPTSGRGSYEQYF

D: TRBD2
J: TRBJ2-7
V: TRBV19
DNA: TGTGCCAGTAGTATTACTAGCGGGGTTTACGAGCAGTACTTC
CDR3: CASSITSGVYEQYF